The entry below gives a single T cell receptor (beta chain) sequence along with its context. Its antigen is currently unknown. This sample was included in a study of cytomegalovirus exposure and HLA in healthy donors. Points from the study as a whole: In a later analysis, DRB1 alleles had the most associated TCRs; HLA-C alleles the fewest. Exclusion as indistinguishable affected some V segments, including TRBV6-2 and TRBV6-3.

The CDR3 is 13 residues long. Germline V gene data show CDR1 as SNHLY and CDR2 as FYNNEI. V was trimmed by 2 bases and J by 4 bases, leaving 8 bases between them. A multiplex PCR was run with 60 Vbeta primers and 13 Jbeta primers. TCRdb keeps only in-frame clones here, not all; method: immunoSEQ multiplex PCR. The table includes 90,000 to 130,000 clones, about 79% detected once. The J gene is TRBJ1-2, the V gene TRBV2; D is unresolved. The sample was PBMCs. The receptor comes from a woman under 30 in good health and CMV-seropositive. CDR3 protein: CASSELGSYGYTF. The CDR3 DNA reads TGTGCCAGCAGTGAACTCGGGAGCTATGGCTACACCTTC.